The 31 T cell receptor beta chains in this list originate from one sample, sequenced in a study of CD8 T cells in ankylosing spondylitis. Each CDR3 protein is one row after TCRdb ran MiXCR on the 5' RACE reads. The table lists around 490,000 distinct CDR3 sequences, 5.3% of them singletons. Study-level findings and limits: Seemingly distinctive of ankylosing spondylitis blood was a TCR beta motif formed by eight highly homologous variants.

Their antigens are not known. Input material: blood, either unsorted or a sorted T cell fraction (not recorded which). The origin of the receptors is a male donor with ankylosing spondylitis.

This clonotype was recorded at least ten times. The chain recombines TRBV27 with TRBJ1-2; weak D call: TRBD1 (6 bases). The V and J ends lost 6 bases and 7 bases respectively, with 9 bases between them. Germline loops: CDR1 MNHEY, CDR2 SMNVEV (reference sequence). This CDR3 has 11 residues. The CDR3 reads CASRGGSGYTF. The CDR3 DNA follows: TGTGCCAGCAGGGGGGGCTCTGGCTACACCTTC.

This clonotype was observed many times. The chain carries TRBV20-1 and TRBJ2-7, with no clear D. The CDR3 runs 13 residues. V lost 0 bases and J lost 5, with 11 bases in between. In germline, CDR1 is DFQATT, CDR2 SNEGSKA (reference sequence). CDR3 amino acids: CSARDLRKDEQYF. The CDR3 region has the DNA TGCAGTGCTAGAGATCTCCGGAAGGACGAGCAGTACTTC.

The J gene is TRBJ2-3, the V gene TRBV6-2 or TRBV6-3; D not resolved. Trimming shortened V by 2 bases and J by 3 bases, and 3 bases separated the two germline ends. Germline V CDR1 and CDR2: MNHEY, SVGEGT. This CDR3 region has 12 residues. CDR3 residues: CASSYQTDTQYF. Here the CDR3 DNA reads TGTGCCAGCAGTTACCAAACAGATACGCAGTATTTT.

This clonotype was picked up many times. The chain uses TRBV20-1 and TRBJ1-1; D not certain. With 0 bases removed from V and 8 bases from J, the gap between germline ends came to 19 bases. The CDR3 runs 15 residues. Germline V CDR1 and CDR2: DFQATT, SNEGSKA (reference sequence). CDR3 bases: TGCAGTGCTAGAGATGGTCGGACCTCCTCCCCCGAAGCTTTCTTT. Its translation is CSARDGRTSSPEAFF.

This clonotype was seen many times. The CDR3 loop is CASSHLSGGTGNQPQHF. The CDR3 DNA follows: TGTGCCAGCAGTCACCTCTCGGGGGGGACGGGCAATCAGCCCCAGCATTTT. The chain joins TRBV6-2 or TRBV6-3 to TRBJ1-5; D perhaps matches TRBD1 (5 bases). CDR1 and CDR2 from the germline V gene are MNHEY and SVGEGT. This CDR3 is built from 17 residues. V was shortened by 5 bases and J by 2 bases, with 19 bases between the two germline ends.

This clonotype was observed many times. The chain is built from TRBV7-2 and TRBJ2-7; a weak D match, TRBD1 (6 bases). Germline V gene lookup returns CDR1 SGHTA and CDR2 FQGNSA. CDR3 length equals 15 residues. V was trimmed by 5 bases and J by 9 bases, leaving 23 bases between them. CDR3 sequence: CASSRGGQVENLQYF. Written as DNA, the CDR3 is TGTGCCAGCAGCAGAGGGGGTCAGGTAGAGAACTTGCAGTACTTC.

Ten or more counts support this clonotype. V gene TRBV7-3 combines with J gene TRBJ1-4; D remains unclear. Trimming cost V 4 bases and J 7 bases, with 10 bases left between them. The germline V gene has CDR1 SGHTA and CDR2 FQGTGA. This CDR3 comprises 13 residues. Here the CDR3 reads CASSSIRPEKLFF. The CDR3 coding sequence is TGTGCCAGCAGCTCAATAAGACCTGAAAAACTGTTTTTT.

Turning to this clonotype: A much larger clone sits a single nucleotide away, making a read error possible. The chain employs TRBV9 and TRBJ2-3; unclear D gene. The J call is doubtful: the DNA matches TRBJ1-5 better. This CDR3 spans 15 amino acids. The germline CDR1 and CDR2 sequences are SGDLS and YYNGEE. The CDR3 DNA reads TGTGCCAGCAGCGTAGATGACACCAGCACAGATACGCAGCATTTT. It yields the protein CASSVDDTSTDTQHF.

This clonotype came up many times. This sequence joins TRBV12-3 or TRBV12-4 and TRBJ1-1, with TRBD1 as a possible D gene (6 bases). This CDR3 contains 15 residues. V was shortened by 6 bases and J by 2 bases, with 16 bases between the two germline ends. CDR3 sequence (DNA): TGTGCCAGCAGCCCACGCGGGGGGGCTAACACTGAAGCTTTCTTT. Protein: CASSPRGGANTEAFF.

On this clonotype: A much larger clone lies a single base off, so this may be a read error. V is TRBV7-9 and J is TRBJ1-2, with D perhaps TRBD1 (5 bases). Germline loops: CDR1 SEHNR, CDR2 FQNEAQ (reference sequence). The CDR3 consists of 13 residues. The CDR3 region is CASRRGTNYVYTF. CDR3 sequence (DNA): TGTGCCAGCCGGCGGGGGACTAACTATGTCTACACCTTC.

The sample holds many counts of this clonotype. The chain links TRBV29-1 to TRBJ2-1; 9 bases line up with TRBD2. The CDR3 contains 16 residues. Germline loops: CDR1 SQVTM, CDR2 ANQGSEA. With 4 bases clipped from V and 0 bases from J, the junction kept 7 bases outside the gene matches. The CDR3 DNA reads as TGCAGCGTTGGGGGCGCGCGGGGGGGCTCCTACAATGAGCAGTTCTTC. Protein sequence: CSVGGARGGSYNEQFF.

This chain uses TRBV10-3 with TRBJ2-1; 7 bases agree with TRBD1. Germline V gene lookup returns CDR1 ENHRY and CDR2 SYGVKD. This CDR3 has 15 amino acids. V was pared by 0 bases and J by 10 bases, with 9 bases of the junction left unmatched. CDR3 in DNA: TGTGCCATCAGTGAGTCCTGGTCAGGGGGACGGGAGCAGTTCTTC. Protein: CAISESWSGGREQFF.

This clonotype was seen at least ten times. V gene TRBV29-1 combines with J gene TRBJ2-7; D gene ambiguous. V lost 0 bases and J lost 8, with 11 bases in between. Germline CDR1 reads SQVTM; CDR2 reads ANQGSEA. The CDR3 consists of 12 residues. DNA for the CDR3: TGCAGCGTTGAAGAGGGCACAGCTCAGCAGTACTTC. Its translation: CSVEEGTAQQYF.

This clonotype has at least ten counts. The V gene is TRBV29-1, the J gene TRBJ2-1, with 7 bases lining up with TRBD2. CDR3 length: 14 amino acids. CDR1 is SQVTM and CDR2 is ANQGSEA in the germline V gene. After removal of 6 bases from V and 3 bases from J, the junction contained 8 bases not matched to a gene. Here the CDR3 DNA reads TGCAGCGTCGGGCTAGCGGCCATCTACAATGAGCAGTTCTTC. The encoded protein is CSVGLAAIYNEQFF.

This clonotype was detected many times. The chain is built from TRBV20-1 and TRBJ2-7, with D perhaps TRBD2 (6 bases). CDR3 length: 14 amino acids. The germline V gene encodes CDR1 DFQATT and CDR2 SNEGSKA (reference sequence). Between the trimmed V and J ends, which lost 8 bases and 5 bases, there was a span of 22 bases. CDR3 in DNA: TGCAGTTCTCGACAAAGAAGTCCTAGCGACGAGCAGTACTTC. Translation gives CSSRQRSPSDEQYF.

The chain carries TRBV7-2 and TRBJ1-1; D is uncertain. The CDR3 has 14 amino acids. The germline V gene encodes CDR1 SGHTA and CDR2 FQGNSA. The V gene lost 2 bases and the J gene lost 11 bases, with 18 bases spanning the gap. The CDR3 nucleotides are TGTGCCAGCAGCTTATTCCGGCCCTCGGGCCCGGCTTTCTTT. This encodes CASSLFRPSGPAFF.

This clonotype showed up many times. V and J are TRBV20-1 and TRBJ2-1; D is possibly TRBD2 (6 bases). V was pared by 1 base and J by 16 bases, with 17 bases between. The CDR3 runs to 12 residues. Germline V lookup: CDR1 DFQATT, CDR2 SNEGSKA (reference sequence). The CDR3 nucleotides read TGCAGTGCTAGAGGGTGGGGGGAGAGAGAATTCTTC. Protein sequence: CSARGWGEREFF.

In this sample, this clonotype turned up many times. The rearrangement links TRBV5-1 to TRBJ1-2; 7 positions agree with TRBD1. Germline-derived CDR1 and CDR2 are SGHRS and YFSETQ. This CDR3 region has 13 residues. The J segment lost 11 bases and the V segment lost 0 bases, leaving 7 bases of the junction unmatched. The CDR3 region has the DNA TGCGCCAGCAGCTTGGAATACAGGGGAGTTTACACCTTC. Amino acids: CASSLEYRGVYTF.

This clonotype was seen ten or more times. The V gene is TRBV20-1, the J gene TRBJ1-5; D gene unclear. The V gene's germline CDR1 is DFQATT and CDR2 SNEGSKA (reference sequence). Trimming took off 6 bases at V and 1 base at J, with 7 bases between the two ends. CDR3 length: 12 residues. This CDR3 reads CSATNSNQPQHF. The CDR3 DNA reads as TGCAGTGCCACCAACAGCAATCAGCCCCAGCATTTT.

The J gene is TRBJ2-7, the V gene TRBV29-1, with D uncertain. CDR1 is SQVTM, CDR2 ANQGSEA, per germline. The CDR3 is 14 residues long. With 5 bases removed from V and 2 bases from J, the gap between germline ends came to 16 bases. The CDR3 region is CSVKFPGLTYEQYF. CDR3 nucleotide sequence: TGCAGCGTTAAATTTCCGGGCCTTACCTACGAGCAGTACTTC.

This clonotype came up many times. The chain is built from TRBV5-1 and TRBJ1-4, with 12 bases lining up with TRBD1. The CDR3 is made up of 15 amino acids. Trimming cost V 4 bases and J 11 bases; bases outside gene matches: 9. Per the germline V gene, CDR1 is SGHRS and CDR2 is YFSETQ. CDR3 protein: CASSTGDRGPEKLFF. The CDR3 nucleotides read TGCGCCAGCAGCACGGGGGACAGGGGGCCGGAGAAACTGTTTTTT.

This clonotype appeared many times. The chain has TRBV20-1 and TRBJ2-7; 7 nucleotides align to TRBD1. Losses at the gene ends were 1 base for V and 1 base for J; bases not matched to a gene: 10. The CDR3 totals 16 residues. Germline CDR1 and CDR2: DFQATT and SNEGSKA (reference sequence). This chain's CDR3 is CSARGSRTGSSYEQYF. CDR3 nucleotide sequence: TGCAGTGCTAGAGGGTCAAGGACAGGTTCTTCCTACGAGCAGTACTTC.

This clonotype was recorded at least ten times. The chain combines TRBV24-1 with TRBJ1-4; tentative D call: TRBD1 (5 bases). The CDR3 extends over 15 amino acids. V lost 4 bases, J lost 7 bases, and 15 bases lay in between. Germline V lookup: CDR1 KGHDR, CDR2 SFDVKD. The DNA for the CDR3 is TGTGCCACCAGTGACCCCCGGGGCCCACCTGAAAAACTGTTTTTT. Residues: CATSDPRGPPEKLFF.

This clonotype was seen repeatedly, ten times or more. The gene calls are TRBV20-1 and TRBJ2-7; D is unresolved. Germline CDR1 reads DFQATT; CDR2 reads SNEGSKA (reference sequence). V was shortened by 5 bases and J by 0 bases, with 17 bases between the two germline ends. The length of the CDR3 is 15 residues. The CDR3, as DNA: TGCAGTGCTTCAATTGGCCCATCCAGCTCCTACGAGCAGTACTTC. This translates into CSASIGPSSSYEQYF.

In this sample, this clonotype turned up a few times. For the CDR3, the DNA is TGTGCCAGCAGTTTCTATGGACCCCGGGGGAAGACCCAGTACTTC. This gives the protein CASSFYGPRGKTQYF. V is TRBV28 and J is TRBJ2-5; perhaps TRBD2 as D (6 bases). Germline V gives CDR1 MDHEN, CDR2 SYDVKM. Trimming shortened V by 3 bases and J by 6 bases, and 17 bases separated the two germline ends. The CDR3 contains 15 residues.

This clonotype was seen ten or more times. The genes are TRBV6-1 and TRBJ2-7; 8 bases are shared with TRBD2. Trimming removed 4 bases from V and 5 bases from J; junction bases left unmatched: 10. The CDR3 loop spans 15 amino acids. The germline V gene has CDR1 MNHNS and CDR2 SASEGT. In nucleotides, the CDR3 is TGTGCCAGCAGTGTCCAAGCGGGAGTAGGAAACGAGCAGTACTTC. The encoded protein is CASSVQAGVGNEQYF.

This clonotype occurred many times. This chain joins TRBV28 and TRBJ2-7, with D perhaps given as TRBD1 or TRBD2 (5 bases each). CDR3 length equals 14 residues. Per the germline V gene, CDR1 is MDHEN and CDR2 is SYDVKM. Trimming took 8 bases from V and 4 from J, leaving 18 bases between them. The CDR3 DNA reads TGTGCCAGCTTTGACGGGACGGGTTATTACGAGCAGTACTTC. Protein product: CASFDGTGYYEQYF.

This clonotype was seen a few times. The chain uses TRBV6-5 and TRBJ1-5; no clear D gene. There are 13 residues in the CDR3. Trimming stripped 4 bases from V and 4 bases from J, with 8 bases between. CDR1 is MNHEY, CDR2 SVGAGI, per germline. In nucleotides, the CDR3 is TGTGCCAGCAGTTGGATAGTTAATCAGCCCCAGCATTTT. Residues: CASSWIVNQPQHF.

This clonotype was seen many times. V and J are TRBV7-9 and TRBJ1-1, with unresolved D. The CDR3 loop spans 16 amino acids. V was pared by 4 bases and J by 10 bases, with 25 bases between. The germline gives CDR1 SEHNR, CDR2 FQNEAQ (reference sequence). This CDR3 is CASSSRFGSSIPRAFF. The CDR3 DNA reads as TGTGCCAGCAGCTCCCGCTTCGGGTCCTCTATCCCGCGAGCTTTCTTT.

This clonotype was seen at least ten times. The gene calls are TRBV20-1 and TRBJ2-3; D remains unclear. V lost 5 bases and J lost 2, with 17 bases in between. Germline V gene data show CDR1 as DFQATT and CDR2 as SNEGSKA (reference sequence). This CDR3 has 15 residues. The DNA of the CDR3 is TGCAGTGCTCCCTCGTCCCGAACCGCCACAGATACGCAGTATTTT. Its translation is CSAPSSRTATDTQYF.

This clonotype was observed once. This may arise from a read error, as a much more abundant clone is one base away. This sequence joins TRBV7-9 and TRBJ1-4, with D possibly matching TRBD1 (5 bases). The CDR3 loop spans 12 amino acids. The V gene's germline CDR1 is SEHNR and CDR2 FQNEAQ (reference sequence). Here the CDR3 DNA reads TGTGACATACAGGAATGGGATGAAAAACTGTTTTTT. It translates to CDIQEWDEKLFF. Complete variable domain (other parts from reference TRBV7-9 and TRBJ1-4): DTGVSQNPRHKITKRGQNVTFRCDPISEHNRLYWYRQTLGQGPEFLTYFQNEAQLEKSRLLSDRFSAERPKGSFSTLEIQRTEQGDSAMYLCDIQEWDEKLFFGSGTQLSVL.